A selection of T cell receptor beta chains follows, all from one sample in a study of CD8 T cells in ankylosing spondylitis. MiXCR, run by TCRdb on the 5' RACE reads, gives a single entry per CDR3 protein. The sample contains about 540,000 distinct CDR3 sequences, about 13% of which appear only once. The material sequenced was blood, either unsorted or a sorted T cell fraction (not recorded which). These receptors came from a male donor with ankylosing spondylitis. Both conserved end residues are part of each CDR3. The D gene is left open where the match is weak.

D | V | CDR3
TRBD2 | TRBV5-1 | CASSFSGRAADTQYF
- | TRBV20-1 | CSASRARAIYNEQFF
- | TRBV28 | CASSVITSPLHF
- | TRBV11-2 | CASSLERIAGELFF
- | TRBV12-3/TRBV12-4 | CASSSRESRQPQHF
- | TRBV29-1 | CSAGGVRTEAFF
TRBD2 | TRBV5-1 | CASGLTAGGTGELFF
- | TRBV5-6 | CASSSPNLGSPLHF
TRBD1 | TRBV5-1 | CASSLEGGSGELFF
- | TRBV14 | CASSPPGLGTDTQYF
- | TRBV6-5 | CASSYWGLKNTEAFF
- | TRBV27 | CASSDLVGGGTVGYNEQFF
TRBD1 | TRBV2 | CASSGTGLNGYTF
- | TRBV15 | CATSRDGRLGDTQYF
- | TRBV20-1 | CSARVRDPPPNEQFF
- | TRBV12-3/TRBV12-4 | CASSLMGVNTGELFF
- | TRBV7-9 | CASSLNVRDLTGNEQFF
TRBD2 | TRBV12-3/TRBV12-4 | CASRTTGLAPSKQFF
TRBD2 | TRBV11-2 | CASSLTSGSMTGELFF
- | TRBV7-2 | CASSLGGEVNEQFF
- | TRBV2 | CASLTGDEQFF
TRBD1 | TRBV5-1 | CASSPGQGGLEAFF
- | TRBV2 | CASPGSYNEQFF
TRBD1 | TRBV20-1 | CSASGGETQYF
- | TRBV16 | CASSQSYTPVNHGYTF
- | TRBV12-3/TRBV12-4 | CASGSRVDPYNEQFF
- | TRBV9 | CASSEADYGYTF
TRBD2 | TRBV20-1 | CSADSGTSGHNEQFF
- | TRBV29-1 | CSGSDGNTEAFF
TRBD1 | TRBV12-3/TRBV12-4 | CASSFDRVWNIQYF
- | TRBV4-2 | CASSQAEGGGGNQPQHF
TRBD1 | TRBV27 | CASSPQRTGRYEQYF
- | TRBV20-1 | CSALRQGNDYGYTF
TRBD1 | TRBV7-9 | CASSTGQEINTGELFF
- | TRBV5-1 | CASSPRGAFNAGELFF
- | TRBV20-1 | CSAYPQAVRNEQFF
- | TRBV5-1 | CASSLGGGATYNEQFF
TRBD2 | TRBV20-1 | CSAEKRDDRSGETQYF
TRBD1 | TRBV24-1 | CATTQGQGASTDTQYF
- | TRBV7-8 | CASSSRLNPGTEAFF
- | TRBV7-9 | CASSVGENEQFF